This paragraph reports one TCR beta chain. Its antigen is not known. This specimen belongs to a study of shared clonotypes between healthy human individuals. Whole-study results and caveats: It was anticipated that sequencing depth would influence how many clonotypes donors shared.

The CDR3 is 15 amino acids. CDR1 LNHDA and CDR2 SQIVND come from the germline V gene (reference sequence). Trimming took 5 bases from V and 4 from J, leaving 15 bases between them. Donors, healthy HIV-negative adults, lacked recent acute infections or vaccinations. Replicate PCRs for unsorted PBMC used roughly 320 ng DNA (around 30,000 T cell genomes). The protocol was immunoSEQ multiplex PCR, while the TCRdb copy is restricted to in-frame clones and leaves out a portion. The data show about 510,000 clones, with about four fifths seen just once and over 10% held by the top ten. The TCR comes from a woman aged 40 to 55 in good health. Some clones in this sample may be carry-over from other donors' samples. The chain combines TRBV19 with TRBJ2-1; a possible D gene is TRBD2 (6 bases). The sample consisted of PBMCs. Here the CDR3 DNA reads TGTGCCAGTAGTCCCTTTGGGGGGTTTTACAATGAGCAGTTCTTC. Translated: CASSPFGGFYNEQFF.